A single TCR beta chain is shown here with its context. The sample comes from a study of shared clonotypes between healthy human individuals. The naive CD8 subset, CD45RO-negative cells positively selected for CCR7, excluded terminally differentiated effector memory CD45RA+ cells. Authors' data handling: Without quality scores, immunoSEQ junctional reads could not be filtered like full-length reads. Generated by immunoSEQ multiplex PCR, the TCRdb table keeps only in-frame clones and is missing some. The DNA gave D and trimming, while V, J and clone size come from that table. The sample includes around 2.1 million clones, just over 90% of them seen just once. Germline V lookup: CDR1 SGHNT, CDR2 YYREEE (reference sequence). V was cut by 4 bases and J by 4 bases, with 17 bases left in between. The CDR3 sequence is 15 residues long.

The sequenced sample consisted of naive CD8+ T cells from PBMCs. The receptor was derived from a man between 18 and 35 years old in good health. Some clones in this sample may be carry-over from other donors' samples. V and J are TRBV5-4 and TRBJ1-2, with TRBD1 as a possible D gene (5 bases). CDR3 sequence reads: CASSKQEAGGYGYTF. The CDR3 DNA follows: TGTGCCAGCAGCAAACAGGAAGCCGGCGGCTATGGCTACACCTTC.